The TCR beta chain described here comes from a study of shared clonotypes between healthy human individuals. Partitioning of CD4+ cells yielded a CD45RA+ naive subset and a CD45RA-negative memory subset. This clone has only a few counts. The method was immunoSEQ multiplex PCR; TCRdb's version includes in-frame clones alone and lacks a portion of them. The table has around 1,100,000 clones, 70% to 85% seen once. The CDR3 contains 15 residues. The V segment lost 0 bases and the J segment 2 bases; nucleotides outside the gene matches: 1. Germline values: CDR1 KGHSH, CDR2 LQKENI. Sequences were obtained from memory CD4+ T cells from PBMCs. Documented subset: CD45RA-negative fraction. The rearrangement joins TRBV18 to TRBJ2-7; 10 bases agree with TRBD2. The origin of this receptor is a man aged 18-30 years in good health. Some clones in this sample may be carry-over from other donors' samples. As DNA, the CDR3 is TGTGCCAGCTCACCACCTACTAGCGGGACCTACGAGCAGTACTTC. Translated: CASSPPTSGTYEQYF.